One sample yielded the 18 T cell receptor beta chains listed below, sequenced in a study of shared clonotypes between healthy human individuals. Repertoires were generated with immunoSEQ multiplex PCR, while TCRdb's copy carries only in-frame clones and drops some. This table holds over a million clones, about three quarters found once. Sequenced: memory CD4+ T cells sorted from blood. Subset: CD45RA-negative fraction. Every receptor here comes from a man younger than 35 in good health.

In its sample, this clone was seen a few times. The chain couples TRBV19 to TRBJ2-7; the D is unclear. The CDR3 loop spans 13 amino acids. Germline V CDR1 and CDR2: LNHDA, SQIVND (reference sequence). The V end lost 5 bases, the J end lost 0 bases, and 8 bases lay between the germline ends. DNA of the CDR3: TGTGCCAGTAGTGATGTGGTCTCCTACGAGCAGTACTTC. Translation: CASSDVVSYEQYF.

V usage is TRBV6-6 and J usage is TRBJ2-7; D is undetermined. The V end was cut by 7 bases, the J end by 0 bases, with 7 bases between. The CDR3 runs to 12 residues. The germline V gene encodes CDR1 MNHNY and CDR2 SVGAGI (reference sequence). Here the CDR3 reads CASTTYSYEQYF. The CDR3, as DNA: TGTGCCAGCACTACCTACTCCTACGAGCAGTACTTC.

In its sample, this clone was seen a few times. The chain combines TRBV6-1 with TRBJ2-3; D unclear. This CDR3 has 12 residues. V was cut by 2 bases and J by 14 bases, with 14 bases left in between. Germline assignment: CDR1 MNHNS and CDR2 SASEGT. The DNA of the CDR3 is TGTGCCAGCAGTGAAAGTGCGTCCCTCCCGTATTTT. Translation: CASSESASLPYF.

The chain has TRBV6-6 and TRBJ2-7; the D gene is possibly TRBD2 (5 bases). The V gene lost 0 bases and the J gene lost 6 bases, with 6 bases spanning the gap. Germline V gene data show CDR1 as MNHNY and CDR2 as SVGAGI (reference sequence). The CDR3 spans 12 residues. The CDR3 reads CASSYSTSEQYF. The CDR3 region has the DNA TGTGCCAGCAGTTACTCTACTAGCGAGCAGTACTTC.

The J gene is TRBJ2-6, the V gene TRBV11-2; 9 bases map to TRBD1. This CDR3 comprises 17 residues. Looked up from germline, CDR1 is SGHAT and CDR2 is FQNNGV. Trimming took 8 bases from V and 1 from J; bases not matched to a gene: 9. The CDR3 here is CASALQGASSGANVLTF. DNA for the CDR3: TGTGCCAGCGCCTTACAGGGGGCGTCTTCTGGGGCCAACGTCCTGACTTTC.

This chain joins TRBV5-1 and TRBJ2-1; TRBD2 agrees at 11 bases. Trimming cost V 1 base and J 5 bases; bases outside gene matches: 2. The germline V gene has CDR1 SGHRS and CDR2 YFSETQ. This CDR3 is built from 15 residues. The chain's CDR3 is CASSLLAGGHNEQFF. CDR3 bases: TGCGCCAGCAGCTTGTTAGCGGGGGGGCACAATGAGCAGTTCTTC. Drawing the rest from reference TRBV5-1 and TRBJ2-1, the complete variable domain is KAGVTQTPRYLIKTRGQQVTLSCSPISGHRSVSWYQQTPGQGLQFLFEYFSETQRNKGNFPGRFSGRQFSNSRSEMNVSTLELGDSALYLCASSLLAGGHNEQFFGPGTRLTVL.

This clone was seen more than once but under ten times. J is TRBJ1-1 and V is TRBV29-1; no clear D gene. CDR1 and CDR2 (germline): SQVTM, ANQGSEA. There are 10 residues in the CDR3. Trimming took off 1 base at V and 10 bases at J, with 7 bases between the two ends. The CDR3 here is CSVEAGSAFF. CDR3 nucleotide sequence: TGCAGCGTTGAAGCTGGGTCAGCTTTCTTT.

The chain is built from TRBV5-1 and TRBJ1-1; 7 bases map to TRBD1. This CDR3 contains 15 residues. The germline V gene has CDR1 SGHRS and CDR2 YFSETQ. J gave up 2 bases and V 4 bases, and 8 bases lay outside the gene matches. The CDR3 bases are TGCGCCAGCAGCAGTAGAGGACAGGCCAACACTGAAGCTTTCTTT. It translates to CASSSRGQANTEAFF.

The chain uses TRBV4-3 and TRBJ2-2; D gene unclear. V gave up 0 bases and J gave up 8 bases, with 4 bases separating them. This CDR3 is built from 12 residues. CDR1 is LGHNA, CDR2 YSLEER, per germline. This chain's CDR3 is CASSQDWGELFF. DNA of the CDR3: TGCGCCAGCAGCCAAGATTGGGGGGAGCTGTTTTTT.

A note on this clone: Other nucleotide sequences in the sample specify the same CDR3. This sequence joins TRBV5-1 and TRBJ1-1; D is unclear. This CDR3 region has 14 residues. V dropped 2 bases and J dropped 1 base, with 9 bases sitting between them. CDR1 and CDR2 from the germline V gene are SGHRS and YFSETQ. For the CDR3, the DNA is TGCGCCAGCAGCTTACTTTCAGGGAACACTGAAGCTTTCTTT. This sequence encodes CASSLLSGNTEAFF.

On this clone itself: At the DNA level, this CDR3 is encoded by other sequences in the same sample as well. The chain uses TRBV7-2 and TRBJ2-1; D is ambiguous. Deletions cut 0 bases from V and 10 bases from J, with 4 bases between. Looked up from germline, CDR1 is SGHTA and CDR2 is FQGNSA. The CDR3 has 11 amino acids. This chain's CDR3 is CASSLAVEQFF. As DNA, the CDR3 is TGTGCCAGCAGCTTAGCTGTAGAGCAGTTCTTC.

The V and J genes are TRBV10-2 and TRBJ1-6, with a possible D match to TRBD1 (6 bases). From germline, CDR1 is WSHSY and CDR2 SAAADI. The CDR3 covers 12 residues. The V and J ends lost 10 bases and 8 bases respectively, with 12 bases between them. This chain's CDR3 is CATTRGDSPLHF. The CDR3 DNA reads as TGCGCCACAACTAGGGGGGATTCACCCCTCCACTTT.

The V and J genes are TRBV4-3 and TRBJ2-5; D might be TRBD1 (6 bases). Germline V gene data show CDR1 as LGHNA and CDR2 as YSLEER. Trimming stripped 5 bases from V and 5 bases from J, with 12 bases between. This CDR3 has 13 residues. The CDR3, as DNA: TGCGCCAGCAGCGTTGGACAGCGGGAGACCCAGTACTTC. As protein: CASSVGQRETQYF.

V and J are TRBV18 and TRBJ2-5; 7 nucleotides align to TRBD1. CDR3 length: 13 amino acids. CDR1 and CDR2 from the germline V gene are KGHSH and LQKENI. V was clipped by 8 bases and J by 1 base; unmatched bases: 4. The CDR3 bases are TGTGCCAGCGCCGGACAGGCCCAAGAGACCCAGTACTTC. It is translated as CASAGQAQETQYF.

The V call is TRBV2, the J call TRBJ1-5, with no clear D. The CDR3 runs to 12 residues. V lost 2 bases to trimming and J lost 3 bases, with 2 bases between them. Germline CDR1 reads SNHLY; CDR2 reads FYNNEI. The DNA of the CDR3 is TGTGCCAGCAGTGAAACCAATCAGCCCCAGCATTTT. Amino acid sequence: CASSETNQPQHF.

The chain recombines TRBV28 with TRBJ2-5; D unclear. With the DNA end fitting TRBJ2-7 better, the J assignment may be wrong. The CDR3 extends over 10 amino acids. Germline V gene sequence: CDR1 MDHEN, CDR2 SYDVKM. CDR3 protein: CASGFYEQYF. Here the CDR3 DNA reads TGTGCCAGCGGGTTCTACGAGCAGTACTTC.

The gene calls are TRBV5-6 and TRBJ2-3, with 9 bases identical to TRBD2. Per germline, CDR1 SGHDT and CDR2 YYEEEE. Trimming cost V 0 bases and J 2 bases; bases outside gene matches: 10. This CDR3 is 18 amino acids long. As DNA, the CDR3 is TGTGCCAGCAGCTTGGATAGCGGGAGCAGTCCGCCCACAGATACGCAGTATTTT. Encoded protein: CASSLDSGSSPPTDTQYF. Together with reference TRBV5-6 and TRBJ2-3, the CDR3 gives the full variable domain: DAGVTQSPTHLIKTRGQQVTLRCSPKSGHDTVSWYQQALGQGPQFIFQYYEEEERQRGNFPDRFSGHQFPNYSSELNVNALLLGDSALYLCASSLDSGSSPPTDTQYFGPGTRLTVL.

The chain links TRBV19 to TRBJ1-1; a weak D match, TRBD1 (5 bases). CDR3 length: 12 amino acids. CDR1 LNHDA and CDR2 SQIVND come from the germline V gene (reference sequence). V lost 10 bases and J lost 4, with 13 bases in between. The CDR3 nucleotides are TGTGCCAACCCCGGGACTGGCACTGAAGCTTTCTTT. It is translated as CANPGTGTEAFF.